This T cell receptor (beta chain) was obtained from a study of CD8+ T cells in alopecia areata. Turning to the study itself: Those treated were given oral tofacitinib at 5 to 10 mg twice daily.

As to treatment: oral pan-JAK inhibitor, 5-10 mg twice daily. For this clone: The antigen is unknown.

Study results and caveats: Lesional tissue from the scalp (especially in alopecia totalis/universalis) showed higher clonality than normal scalp. Sequence data from scalp samples additionally include resident alphabeta T cells of normal skin. Patients shared TCRs less clearly than mice did, possibly owing to HLA.

The sequencing template was cDNA reverse transcribed from extracted RNA. Using immunoSEQ multiplex PCR, the repertoire was profiled, and TCRdb retains in-frame clones only, with some absent. The data contain 150,000 to 250,000 clones, roughly 64% of them seen just once; the ten biggest clones take up more than 5.5%. Germline values: CDR1 MNHNS, CDR2 SASEGT. Between the trimmed V and J ends, which lost 5 bases and 8 bases, there was a span of 13 bases. This CDR3 has 13 amino acids. V and J are TRBV6-1 and TRBJ2-1; D gene unclear. The specimen was CD4+ T cells sorted from blood, collected at week 24, from a patient treated with tofacitinib. The TCR originated in a human donor with alopecia areata. The CDR3 DNA sequence: TGTGCCAGCAGTACCCCCCTTGGGGATGAGCAGTTCTTC. It codes for CASSTPLGDEQFF.